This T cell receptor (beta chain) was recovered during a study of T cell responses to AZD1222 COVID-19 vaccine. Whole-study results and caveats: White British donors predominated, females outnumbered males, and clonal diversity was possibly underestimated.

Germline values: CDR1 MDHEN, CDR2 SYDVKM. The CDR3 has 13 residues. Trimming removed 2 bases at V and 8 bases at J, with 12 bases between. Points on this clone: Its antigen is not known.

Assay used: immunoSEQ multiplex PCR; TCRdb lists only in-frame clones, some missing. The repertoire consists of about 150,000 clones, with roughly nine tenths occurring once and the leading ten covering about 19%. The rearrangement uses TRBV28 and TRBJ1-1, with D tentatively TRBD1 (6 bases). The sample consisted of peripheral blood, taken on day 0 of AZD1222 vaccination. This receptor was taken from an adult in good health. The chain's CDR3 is CASSLTRGREAFF. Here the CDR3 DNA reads TGTGCCAGCAGTTTAACCAGGGGACGCGAAGCTTTCTTT.